Each of the 12 T cell receptor beta chains below was sequenced from the same sample in a study of identical twins. TCRdb recomputed calls from the 5' RACE reads with MiXCR, one row per CDR3 protein. The sample lists 500,000 to 650,000 distinct CDR3 sequences, about 7.1% seen once, with around 1.6% in the top ten. This same sample was also taken into another study, of yellow fever vaccine responses in identical twins.

What was sequenced was PBMCs. The receptors were sampled from a woman aged 18-35 years in good health.

This clonotype was counted at least ten times. One junction end does not reproduce the germline sequence, and a read error may be involved. This chain joins TRBV12-3 or TRBV12-4 and TRBJ2-2, with 9 bases lining up with TRBD2. CDR3 size: 14 residues. The CDR3 nucleotides read TGTGCCAGCAGTGTAGCGGGAGCGACCGGGGAGCTGTTTTTT. It yields the protein CASSVAGATGELFF.

CDR3 in amino acids: CASSVMGLAGATSTDTQYF. As DNA, the CDR3 is TGTGCCAGCAGCGTTATGGGGCTAGCGGGGGCAACTAGCACAGATACGCAGTATTTT. The chain carries TRBV9 and TRBJ2-3; 10 bases line up with TRBD2. The V gene end was trimmed by 2 bases and the J gene end by 0 bases; junction bases not matched to a gene: 12. Germline lookup yields CDR1 SGDLS and CDR2 YYNGEE. This CDR3 has 19 residues.

This clonotype was recorded a few times. This chain links TRBV5-1 with TRBJ1-1; 8 positions match TRBD1. This CDR3 spans 14 amino acids. CDR1 and CDR2 (germline): SGHRS, YFSETQ. The ends lost 3 bases at V and 6 bases at J; junction bases unmatched: 7. The CDR3 region is CASSWTGLKPEAFF. In nucleotides, the CDR3 is TGCGCCAGCAGCTGGACAGGGTTAAAGCCTGAAGCTTTCTTT.

This clonotype was found once. This chain uses TRBV9 with TRBJ2-2, with D possibly being TRBD2 (5 bases). The CDR3 has 13 amino acids. Between the trimmed V and J ends, which lost 1 base and 6 bases, there was a span of 7 bases. CDR1 SGDLS and CDR2 YYNGEE come from the germline V gene. For the CDR3, the DNA is TGTGCCAGCAGCGTATTGGGAGCCGGGGAGCTGTTTTTT. Amino acid sequence: CASSVLGAGELFF.

In its sample, this clonotype was seen many times. The V gene is TRBV25-1, the J gene TRBJ2-7; no clear D. V was cut by 3 bases and J by 3 bases, with 9 bases left in between. The CDR3 is made up of 13 amino acids. The germline CDR1 and CDR2 sequences are MGHDK and SYGVNS. The CDR3 reads CASSEDGIYEQYF. The CDR3 nucleotides are TGTGCCAGCAGTGAGGACGGAATCTACGAGCAGTACTTC.

The chain couples TRBV2 to TRBJ2-3; D may match TRBD1 or TRBD2 (5 bases each). The V end lost 8 bases, the J end lost 4 bases, and 28 bases lay between the germline ends. This CDR3 is 18 amino acids long. Looked up from germline, CDR1 is SNHLY and CDR2 is FYNNEI. CDR3 in amino acids: CASGGGMKTEQSPDTQYF. The CDR3, as DNA: TGTGCCAGCGGTGGAGGCATGAAGACAGAACAGTCTCCAGATACGCAGTATTTT.

Regarding this clonotype: This may come from a read error, since a much larger clone is one base off. V and J are TRBV3-1 and TRBJ2-2, with no clear D. Germline values: CDR1 LGHDT, CDR2 YNNKEL (reference sequence). CDR3 size: 14 residues. The CDR3 spells CAGSQDRYAGELFF. The CDR3 DNA is TGTGCCGGCAGCCAAGATAGGTACGCCGGGGAGCTGTTTTTT.

This clonotype was picked up many times. V is TRBV7-2 and J is TRBJ2-6, with no clear D. The germline CDR1 and CDR2 sequences are SGHTA and FQGNSA. The CDR3 extends over 17 amino acids. The V end lost 0 bases, the J end lost 0 bases, and 9 bases lay between the germline ends. CDR3 sequence reads: CASSLANIYSGANVLTF. DNA for the CDR3: TGTGCCAGCAGCTTAGCTAATATCTACTCTGGGGCCAACGTCCTGACTTTC. Full variable domain (missing parts from reference TRBV7-2 and TRBJ2-6): GAGVSQSPSNKVTEKGKDVELRCDPISGHTALYWYRQSLGQGLEFLIYFQGNSAPDKSGLPSDRFSAERTGGSVSTLTIQRTQQEDSAVYLCASSLANIYSGANVLTFGAGSRLTVL.

This clonotype occurred many times. The rearrangement joins TRBV10-3 to TRBJ2-5, with a tentative D call TRBD1 (6 bases). Trimming left V 4 bases short and J 1 base short, with 10 bases between. The CDR3 covers 14 residues. Per the germline V gene, CDR1 is ENHRY and CDR2 is SYGVKD. CDR3 nucleotides: TGTGCCATCAGTGGTTTGGGGGCCCAAGAGACCCAGTACTTC. It specifies CAISGLGAQETQYF.

This clonotype has a count of ten or more. The rearrangement links TRBV5-6 to TRBJ2-3; 8 bases align to TRBD1. This CDR3 spans 13 amino acids. V shed 9 bases, J shed 0 bases, and the junction held 3 bases outside the gene matches. Looked up from germline, CDR1 is SGHDT and CDR2 is YYEEEE. The CDR3 loop is CATGQGSTDTQYF. CDR3 coding DNA: TGTGCCACCGGACAGGGCAGCACAGATACGCAGTATTTT. The full variable domain, its missing parts supplied by reference TRBV5-6 and TRBJ2-3, is DAGVTQSPTHLIKTRGQQVTLRCSPKSGHDTVSWYQQALGQGPQFIFQYYEEEERQRGNFPDRFSGHQFPNYSSELNVNALLLGDSALYLCATGQGSTDTQYFGPGTRLTVL.

This clonotype was counted only a few times. The rearrangement joins TRBV24-1 to TRBJ1-2; unclear D gene. The CDR3 runs to 13 residues. Per the germline V gene, CDR1 is KGHDR and CDR2 is SFDVKD. V lost 2 bases and J lost 6, with 9 bases in between. The CDR3 loop reads CATSDYRLNGYTF. The DNA for the CDR3 is TGTGCCACCAGTGATTACCGCCTCAATGGCTACACCTTC.

This clonotype was seen at least ten times. The chain has TRBV6-1 and TRBJ2-1; D gene uncertain. Germline V gene sequence: CDR1 MNHNS, CDR2 SASEGT. The V and J ends lost 10 bases and 10 bases respectively, with 20 bases between them. The CDR3 spans 13 residues. The CDR3 loop reads CATHFVRGGEQFF. The CDR3 region has the DNA TGTGCCACCCACTTCGTTAGAGGCGGCGAGCAGTTCTTC.